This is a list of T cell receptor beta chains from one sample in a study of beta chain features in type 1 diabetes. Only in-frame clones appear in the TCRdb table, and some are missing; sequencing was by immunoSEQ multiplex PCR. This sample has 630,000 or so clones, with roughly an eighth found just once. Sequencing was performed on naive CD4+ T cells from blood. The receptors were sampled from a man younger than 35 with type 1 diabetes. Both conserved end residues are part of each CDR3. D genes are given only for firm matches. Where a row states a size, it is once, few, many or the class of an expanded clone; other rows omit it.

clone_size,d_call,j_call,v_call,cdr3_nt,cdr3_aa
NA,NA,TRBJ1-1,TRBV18,TGTGCCAGCTCACCACCGAACAGTGGGAACACTGAAGCTTTCTTT,CASSPPNSGNTEAFF
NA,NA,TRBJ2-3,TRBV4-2,TGTGCCAGCAGCCTCGCGGGCCTCACAGATACGCAGTATTTT,CASSLAGLTDTQYF
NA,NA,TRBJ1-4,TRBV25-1,TGTGCCAGCAGTGCAACCGGGACGTGGAGTGAAAAACTGTTTTTT,CASSATGTWSEKLFF
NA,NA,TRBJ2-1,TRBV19,TGTGCCAGTAGTATGTCCTCCTACAATGAGCAGTTCTTC,CASSMSSYNEQFF
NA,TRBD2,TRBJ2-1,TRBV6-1,TGTGCCAGCAGCGCCGGGACTAGCGGATACAATGAGCAGTTCTTC,CASSAGTSGYNEQFF
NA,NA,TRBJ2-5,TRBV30,TGTGCCTGGAGGCAGGCCTCCGCGACCCAGTACTTC,CAWRQASATQYF
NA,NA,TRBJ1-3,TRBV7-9,TGTGCCAGCAGCTGGGGGGCGTCTGGAAACACCATATATTTT,CASSWGASGNTIYF
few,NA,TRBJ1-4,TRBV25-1,TGTGCCAGCAGTGAATCAGGAAAGGAGGCTGAAAAACTGTTTTTT,CASSESGKEAEKLFF
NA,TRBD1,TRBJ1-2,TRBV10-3,TGTGCCATCAAGGGACAGGGATTCGATGGCTACACCTTC,CAIKGQGFDGYTF
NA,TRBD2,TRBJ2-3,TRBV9,TGTGCCAGCAGCCCCCGGGTTTTGCGGGGGGGCTACGATACGCAGTATTTT,CASSPRVLRGGYDTQYF
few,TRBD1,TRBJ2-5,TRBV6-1,TGTGCCAGCAGTGAAGCATGGGGACAGGGTCAGACCCAGTACTTC,CASSEAWGQGQTQYF
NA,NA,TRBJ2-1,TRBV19,TGTGCCAGTAGTATAGATTTAAGGACAGAGCAGTTCTTC,CASSIDLRTEQFF
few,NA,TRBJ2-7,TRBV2,TGTGCCAGCAGTGGGGACTTCTACGAGCAGTACTTC,CASSGDFYEQYF
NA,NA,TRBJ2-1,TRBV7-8,TGTGCCAGCAGCTTCCGGCCTGTGGAAAATGAGCAGTTCTTC,CASSFRPVENEQFF
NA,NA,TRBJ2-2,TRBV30,TGTGCCTGGAGTCGGAGACCAGGGACCGGGGAGCTGTTTTTT,CAWSRRPGTGELFF
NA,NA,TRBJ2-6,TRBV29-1,TGCAGCGTTGGTGGGGCCAACGTCCTGACTTTC,CSVGGANVLTF
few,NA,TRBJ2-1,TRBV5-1,TGCGCCAGCAGCTTGAGCACCTCCTACAATGAGCAGTTCTTC,CASSLSTSYNEQFF
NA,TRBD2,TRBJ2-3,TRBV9,TGTGCCAGCAGCGTAGGAGGGACTAGGCTCCTAGATACGCAGTATTTT,CASSVGGTRLLDTQYF
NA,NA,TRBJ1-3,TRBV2,TGTGCCAGCACCGGGGTCTCTGGAAACACCATATATTTT,CASTGVSGNTIYF
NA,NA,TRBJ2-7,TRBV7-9,TGTGCCAGCAGCTTAGGGACAGACCCCTACGAGCAGTACTTC,CASSLGTDPYEQYF
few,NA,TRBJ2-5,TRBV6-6,TGTGCCAGCGGAAGAGAGACCCAGTACTTC,CASGRETQYF
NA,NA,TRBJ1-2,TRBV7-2,TGTGCCAGCAGCTTGGTCGGTCAGACCTATGGCTACACCTTC,CASSLVGQTYGYTF
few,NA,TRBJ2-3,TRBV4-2,TGTGCCAGCAGCTCGGGCTGGCGGGTTAGCACAGATACGCAGTATTTT,CASSSGWRVSTDTQYF
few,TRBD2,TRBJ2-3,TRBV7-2,TGTGCCAGCAGCTCACAGGGGCTAGCGGGGGCCGATACGCAGTATTTT,CASSSQGLAGADTQYF
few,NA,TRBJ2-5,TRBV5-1,TGCGCCAGCAGCCCGGACCCAAACGAAGAGACCCAGTACTTC,CASSPDPNEETQYF
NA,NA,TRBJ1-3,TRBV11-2,TGTGCCAGCAGCTTACGGCAGCCTCCGGGAAACACCATATATTTT,CASSLRQPPGNTIYF
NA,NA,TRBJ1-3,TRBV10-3,TGTGCCATCGCCAGCTCTGGAAACACCATATATTTT,CAIASSGNTIYF
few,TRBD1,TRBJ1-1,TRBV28,TGTGCCAGCAGTATTGGACAGGGTGGGACTGAAGCTTTCTTT,CASSIGQGGTEAFF
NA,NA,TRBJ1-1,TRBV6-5,TGTGCCAGCAGTTACTCGACGGGCGCAGGGGAGGCTTTCTTT,CASSYSTGAGEAFF
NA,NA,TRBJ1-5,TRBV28,TGTGCCAGCAGTTTTGGGGTGTGGAACAATCAGCCCCAGCATTTT,CASSFGVWNNQPQHF
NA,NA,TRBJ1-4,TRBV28,TGTGCCAGCAGTTTATATAGGGAACTACCTCTTGAAAAACTGTTTTTT,CASSLYRELPLEKLFF